This entry is about one TCR beta chain. As yet, its antigen is unknown. Repertoires were generated with immunoSEQ multiplex PCR, while TCRdb's copy carries only in-frame clones and drops some. The table records some 30,000 clones, 80% to 90% of them present only once. This sample is drawn from a study of tumor-infiltrating lymphocytes in localized non-small cell lung cancer. The wider study: Patients included smokers and never-smokers with various histologies, some sampled after neoadjuvant chemotherapy. Resected tumor was paired with non-adjacent uninvolved lung from the same patient. Findings and caveats of the study: Higher tumor T cell infiltration than in uninvolved lung was supported by TCRbeta sequencing. No link was found between tumor T-cell fraction and recurrence-free survival.

Per the germline V gene, CDR1 is LNHDA and CDR2 is SQIVND (reference sequence). V was clipped by 3 bases and J by 2 bases; unmatched bases: 8. There are 16 residues in the CDR3. The clonotype was recovered from a human donor with non-small cell lung cancer. Sequenced sample: lung tumor tissue. The chain couples TRBV19 to TRBJ2-7, with 9 bases matching TRBD1. The CDR3 reads CASSIPTGGSTYEQYF. The DNA of the CDR3 is TGTGCCAGTAGTATTCCTACAGGGGGCTCGACCTACGAGCAGTACTTC.